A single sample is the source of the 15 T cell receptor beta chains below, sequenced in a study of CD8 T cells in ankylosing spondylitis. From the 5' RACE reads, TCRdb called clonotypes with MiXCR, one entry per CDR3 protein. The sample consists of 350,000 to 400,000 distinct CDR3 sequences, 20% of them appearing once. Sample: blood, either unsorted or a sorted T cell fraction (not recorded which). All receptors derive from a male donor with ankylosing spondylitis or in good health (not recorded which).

CDR3 in amino acids: CASSSLYHTGELFF. CDR3 nucleotides: TGTGCCAGCAGTTCCTTGTACCACACCGGGGAGCTGTTTTTT. The chain joins TRBV12-3 or TRBV12-4 to TRBJ2-2; D not resolved. This CDR3 contains 14 residues. Trimming took 4 bases from V and 3 from J, leaving 9 bases between them.

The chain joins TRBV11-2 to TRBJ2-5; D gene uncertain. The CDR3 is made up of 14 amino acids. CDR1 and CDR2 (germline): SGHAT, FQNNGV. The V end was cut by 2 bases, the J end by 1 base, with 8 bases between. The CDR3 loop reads CASSLQRIQETQYF. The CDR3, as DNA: TGTGCCAGCAGCTTACAAAGGATCCAAGAGACCCAGTACTTC.

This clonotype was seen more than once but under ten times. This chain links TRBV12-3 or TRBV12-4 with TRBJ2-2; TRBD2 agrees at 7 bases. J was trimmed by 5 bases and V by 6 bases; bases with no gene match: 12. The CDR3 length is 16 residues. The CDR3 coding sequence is TGTGCCAGCAGCCGCGCTAGCGGAGGGACTACCGGGGAGCTGTTTTTT. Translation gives CASSRASGGTTGELFF.

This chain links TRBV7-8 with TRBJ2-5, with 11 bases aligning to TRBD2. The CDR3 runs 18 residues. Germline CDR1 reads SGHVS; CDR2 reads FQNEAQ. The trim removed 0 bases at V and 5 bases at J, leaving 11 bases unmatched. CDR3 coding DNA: TGTGCCAGCAGCTTAGCGCAGCTAGCGGGGGGAGAAGGGGAGACCCAGTACTTC. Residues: CASSLAQLAGGEGETQYF.

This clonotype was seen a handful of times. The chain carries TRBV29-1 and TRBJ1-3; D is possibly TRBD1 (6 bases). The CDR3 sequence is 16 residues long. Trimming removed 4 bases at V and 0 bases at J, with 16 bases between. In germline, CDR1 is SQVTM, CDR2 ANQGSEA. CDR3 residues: CSVVPGGGHSGNTIYF. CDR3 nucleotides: TGCAGCGTTGTTCCGGGGGGCGGCCACTCTGGAAACACCATATATTTT.

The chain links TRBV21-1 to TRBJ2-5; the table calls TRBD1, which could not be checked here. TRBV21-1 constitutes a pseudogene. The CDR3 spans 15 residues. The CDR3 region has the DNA TGTGCCAGCATAATAGCGGGGGGCGCCACGAAGACCCAGTACTTC. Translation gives CASIIAGGATKTQYF.

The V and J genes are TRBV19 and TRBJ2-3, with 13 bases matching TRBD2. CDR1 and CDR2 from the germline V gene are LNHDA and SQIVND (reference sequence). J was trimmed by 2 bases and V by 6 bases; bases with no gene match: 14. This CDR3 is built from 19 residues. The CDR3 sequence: CASSTILLTSGGPTDTQYF. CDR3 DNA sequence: TGTGCCAGTAGCACTATCCTTCTGACTAGCGGGGGGCCCACAGATACGCAGTATTTT.

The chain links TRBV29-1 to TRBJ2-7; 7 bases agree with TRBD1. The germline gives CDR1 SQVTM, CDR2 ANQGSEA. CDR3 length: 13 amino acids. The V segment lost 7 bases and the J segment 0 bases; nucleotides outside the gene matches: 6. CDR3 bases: TGCAGCGCGGTGACAGGGACCTCCTACGAGCAGTACTTC. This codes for CSAVTGTSYEQYF.

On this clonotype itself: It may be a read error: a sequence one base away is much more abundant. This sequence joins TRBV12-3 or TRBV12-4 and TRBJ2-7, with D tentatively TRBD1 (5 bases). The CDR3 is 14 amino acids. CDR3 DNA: TGTGTCAGCACCCCGTACGGAAAGGGGTACGAGCAGTACTTC. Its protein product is CVSTPYGKGYEQYF.

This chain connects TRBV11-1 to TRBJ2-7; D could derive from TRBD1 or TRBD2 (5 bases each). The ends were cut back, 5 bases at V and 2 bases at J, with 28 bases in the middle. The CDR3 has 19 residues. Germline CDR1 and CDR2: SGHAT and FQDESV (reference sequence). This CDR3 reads CASSARLGDDSTTTYEQYF. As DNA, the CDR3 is TGTGCCAGCAGCGCCCGGTTGGGGGACGACAGTACAACCACCTACGAGCAGTACTTC.

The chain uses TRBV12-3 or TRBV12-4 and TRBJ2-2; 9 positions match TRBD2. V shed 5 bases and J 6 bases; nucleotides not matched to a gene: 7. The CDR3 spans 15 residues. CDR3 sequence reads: CASSISGGSAGELFF. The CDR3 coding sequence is TGTGCCAGCAGTATTAGCGGGGGATCAGCCGGGGAGCTGTTTTTT.

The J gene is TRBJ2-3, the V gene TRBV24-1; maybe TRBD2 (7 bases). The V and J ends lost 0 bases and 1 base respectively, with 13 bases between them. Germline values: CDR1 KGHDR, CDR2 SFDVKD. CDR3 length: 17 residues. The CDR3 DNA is TGTGCCACCAGTGATTTGAGGGGGGGGTTCCGCACAGATACGCAGTATTTT. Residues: CATSDLRGGFRTDTQYF.

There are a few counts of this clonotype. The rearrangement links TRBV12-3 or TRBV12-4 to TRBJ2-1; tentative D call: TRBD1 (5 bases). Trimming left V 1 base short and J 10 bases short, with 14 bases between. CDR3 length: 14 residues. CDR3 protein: CASSLGGVKGEQFF. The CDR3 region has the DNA TGTGCCAGCAGTTTAGGTGGGGTCAAGGGGGAGCAGTTCTTC.

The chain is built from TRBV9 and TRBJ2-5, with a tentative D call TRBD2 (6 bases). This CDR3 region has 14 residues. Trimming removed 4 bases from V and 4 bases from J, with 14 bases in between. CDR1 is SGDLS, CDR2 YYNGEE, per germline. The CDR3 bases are TGTGCCAGCAGCTCCCAGGGAGGTCGAGAGACCCAGTACTTC. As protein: CASSSQGGRETQYF.

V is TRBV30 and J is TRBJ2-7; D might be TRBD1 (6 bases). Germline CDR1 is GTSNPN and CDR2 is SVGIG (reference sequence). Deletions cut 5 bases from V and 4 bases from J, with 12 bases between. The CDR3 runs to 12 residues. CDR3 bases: TGTGCCTGGTCCCTACAGGGTTACGAGCAGTACTTC. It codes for CAWSLQGYEQYF.